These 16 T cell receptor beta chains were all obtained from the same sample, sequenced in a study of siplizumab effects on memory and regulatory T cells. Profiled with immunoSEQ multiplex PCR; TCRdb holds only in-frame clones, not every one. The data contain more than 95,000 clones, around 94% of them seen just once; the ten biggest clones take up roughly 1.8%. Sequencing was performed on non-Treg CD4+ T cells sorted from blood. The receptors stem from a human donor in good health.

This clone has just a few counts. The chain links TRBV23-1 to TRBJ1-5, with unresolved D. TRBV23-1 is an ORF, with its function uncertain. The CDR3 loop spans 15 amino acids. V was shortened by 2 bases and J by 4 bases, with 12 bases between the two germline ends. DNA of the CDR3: TGCGCCAGCAGTCAAGCGGTAACTAAAAATCAGCCCCAGCATTTT. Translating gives CASSQAVTKNQPQHF.

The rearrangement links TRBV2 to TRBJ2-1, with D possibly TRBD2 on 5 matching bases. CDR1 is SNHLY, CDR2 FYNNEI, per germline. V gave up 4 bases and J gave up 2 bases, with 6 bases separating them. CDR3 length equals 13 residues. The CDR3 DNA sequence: TGTGCCAGCAGTGGGGGAGCCTACAATGAGCAGTTCTTC. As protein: CASSGGAYNEQFF.

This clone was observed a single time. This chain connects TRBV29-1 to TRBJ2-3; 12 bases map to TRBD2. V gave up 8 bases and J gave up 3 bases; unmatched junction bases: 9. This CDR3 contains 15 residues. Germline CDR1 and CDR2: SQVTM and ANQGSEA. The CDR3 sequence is CSTGLAGLGTDTQYF. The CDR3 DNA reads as TGCAGCACCGGACTAGCGGGACTTGGAACAGATACGCAGTATTTT.

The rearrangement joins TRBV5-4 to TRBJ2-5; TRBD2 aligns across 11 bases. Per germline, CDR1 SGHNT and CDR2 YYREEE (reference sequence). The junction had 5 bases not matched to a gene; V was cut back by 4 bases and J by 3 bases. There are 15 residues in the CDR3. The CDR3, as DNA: TGTGCCAGCAGCCCCGTAGCGGGGGGGGAAGAGACCCAGTACTTC. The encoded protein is CASSPVAGGEETQYF.

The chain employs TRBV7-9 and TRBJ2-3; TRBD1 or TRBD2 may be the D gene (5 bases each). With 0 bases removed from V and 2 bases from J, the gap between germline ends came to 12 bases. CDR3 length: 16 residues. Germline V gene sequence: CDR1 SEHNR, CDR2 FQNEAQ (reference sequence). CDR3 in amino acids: CASSLAGVPITDTQYF. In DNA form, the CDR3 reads TGTGCCAGCAGCTTAGCGGGGGTACCGATCACAGATACGCAGTATTTT. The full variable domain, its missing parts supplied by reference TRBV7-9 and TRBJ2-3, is DTGVSQNPRHKITKRGQNVTFRCDPISEHNRLYWYRQTLGQGPEFLTYFQNEAQLEKSRLLSDRFSAERPKGSFSTLEIQRTEQGDSAMYLCASSLAGVPITDTQYFGPGTRLTVL.

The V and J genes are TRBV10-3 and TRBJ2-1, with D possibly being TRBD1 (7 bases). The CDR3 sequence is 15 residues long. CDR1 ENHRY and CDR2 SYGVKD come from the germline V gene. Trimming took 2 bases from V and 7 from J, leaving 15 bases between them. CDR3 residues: CAISEGGGRVNEQFF. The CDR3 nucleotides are TGTGCCATCAGTGAGGGAGGGGGCCGGGTGAATGAGCAGTTCTTC.

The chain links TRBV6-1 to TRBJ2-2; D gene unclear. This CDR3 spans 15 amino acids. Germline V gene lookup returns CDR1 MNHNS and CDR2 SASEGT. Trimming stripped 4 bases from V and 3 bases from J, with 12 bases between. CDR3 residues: CASSGKGRDTGELFF. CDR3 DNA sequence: TGTGCCAGCAGTGGAAAGGGAAGGGACACCGGGGAGCTGTTTTTT.

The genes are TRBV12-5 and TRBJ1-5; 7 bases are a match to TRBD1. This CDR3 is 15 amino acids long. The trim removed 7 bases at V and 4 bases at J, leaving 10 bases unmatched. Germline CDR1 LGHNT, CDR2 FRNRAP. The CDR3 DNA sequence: TGTGCTAGTGTAGATAGCGCAGGGGGAAATCAGCCCCAGCATTTT. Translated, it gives CASVDSAGGNQPQHF.

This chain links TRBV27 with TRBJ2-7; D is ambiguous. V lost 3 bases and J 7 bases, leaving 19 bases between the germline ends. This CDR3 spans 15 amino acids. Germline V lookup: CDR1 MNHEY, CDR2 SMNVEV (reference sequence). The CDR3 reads CASSFSLTAPSEQYF. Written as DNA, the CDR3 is TGTGCCAGCAGTTTCTCCCTGACGGCCCCATCAGAGCAGTACTTC.

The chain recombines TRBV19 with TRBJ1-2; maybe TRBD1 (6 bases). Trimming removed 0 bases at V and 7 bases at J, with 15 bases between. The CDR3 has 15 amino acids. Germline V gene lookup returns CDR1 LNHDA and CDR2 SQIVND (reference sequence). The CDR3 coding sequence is TGTGCCAGTAGTATAGAAAGTACGGGGGCCGGTGGCTACACCTTC. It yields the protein CASSIESTGAGGYTF.

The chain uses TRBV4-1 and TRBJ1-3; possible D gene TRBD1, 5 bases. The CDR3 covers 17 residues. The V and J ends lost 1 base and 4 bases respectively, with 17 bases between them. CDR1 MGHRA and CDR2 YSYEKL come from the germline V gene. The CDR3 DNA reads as TGCGCCAGCAGCCAAGGAAGGTCAAGGGGAGGCGGAAACACCATATATTTT. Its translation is CASSQGRSRGGGNTIYF.

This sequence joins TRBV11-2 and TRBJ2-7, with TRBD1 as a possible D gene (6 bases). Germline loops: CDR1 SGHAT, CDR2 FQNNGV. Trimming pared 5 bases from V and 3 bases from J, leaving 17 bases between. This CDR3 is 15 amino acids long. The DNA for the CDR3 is TGTGCCAGCAGCCCGAGGGGGAAAATAGGCTACGAGCAGTACTTC. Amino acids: CASSPRGKIGYEQYF.

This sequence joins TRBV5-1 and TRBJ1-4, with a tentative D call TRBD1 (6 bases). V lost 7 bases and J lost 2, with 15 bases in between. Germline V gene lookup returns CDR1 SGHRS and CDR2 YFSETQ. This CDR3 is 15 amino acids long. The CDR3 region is CASRRTGSTNEKLFF. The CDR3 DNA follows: TGCGCCAGCCGCCGAACAGGGTCGACTAATGAAAAACTGTTTTTT.

The CDR3 protein is CASSGTSGGYQETQYF. DNA of the CDR3: TGTGCCAGCAGTGGGACTAGCGGGGGGTACCAAGAGACCCAGTACTTC. This chain joins TRBV2 and TRBJ2-5, with 14 nucleotides matching TRBD2. With V trimmed by 4 bases and J by 0 bases, 1 base remained unmatched. Per germline, CDR1 SNHLY and CDR2 FYNNEI. The CDR3 contains 16 residues.

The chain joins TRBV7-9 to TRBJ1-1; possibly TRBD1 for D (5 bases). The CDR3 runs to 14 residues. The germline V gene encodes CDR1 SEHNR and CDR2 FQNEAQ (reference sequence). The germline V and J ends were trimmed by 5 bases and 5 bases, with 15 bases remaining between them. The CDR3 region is CASSPRGEGTEAFF. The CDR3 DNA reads TGTGCCAGCAGCCCCCGCGGGGAGGGGACTGAAGCTTTCTTT.

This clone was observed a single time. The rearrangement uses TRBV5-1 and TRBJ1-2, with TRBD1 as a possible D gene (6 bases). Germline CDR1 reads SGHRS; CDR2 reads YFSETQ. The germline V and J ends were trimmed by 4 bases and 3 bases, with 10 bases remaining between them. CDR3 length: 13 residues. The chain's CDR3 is CASSPRQDYGYTF. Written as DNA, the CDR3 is TGCGCCAGCAGCCCGCGACAGGACTATGGCTACACCTTC.